This record concerns one TCR beta chain sequence. Original handling: Using reference gene primer amplification, nucleated cell counts were estimated. Produced via immunoSEQ multiplex PCR; TCRdb's table is partial and in-frame only. V, J and clone size are those of that table, while D and trimming were read from the DNA. The sample holds about 34,000 clones, roughly 80% seen once. This sample is part of a study of blood T cell repertoires in COVID-19. Study-level information: Sites in the United States, Italy and Spain provided acute and convalescent COVID-19 samples. T cells, B-cell-depleted T cells, or PBMCs provided the cDNA or gDNA that served as material.

The TCR comes from a human donor in a cohort sampled during active COVID-19. Sequences were obtained from peripheral blood.

DNA of the CDR3: TGTGCCAGCAAGGGGACAGGGGGGCGAGAAAAACTGTTTTTT. Protein product: CASKGTGGREKLFF. The chain combines TRBV2 with TRBJ1-4; the match to TRBD1 covers 11 bases. This CDR3 has 14 amino acids. The J segment lost 8 bases and the V segment lost 7 bases, leaving 6 bases of the junction unmatched. CDR1 is SNHLY, CDR2 FYNNEI, per germline.